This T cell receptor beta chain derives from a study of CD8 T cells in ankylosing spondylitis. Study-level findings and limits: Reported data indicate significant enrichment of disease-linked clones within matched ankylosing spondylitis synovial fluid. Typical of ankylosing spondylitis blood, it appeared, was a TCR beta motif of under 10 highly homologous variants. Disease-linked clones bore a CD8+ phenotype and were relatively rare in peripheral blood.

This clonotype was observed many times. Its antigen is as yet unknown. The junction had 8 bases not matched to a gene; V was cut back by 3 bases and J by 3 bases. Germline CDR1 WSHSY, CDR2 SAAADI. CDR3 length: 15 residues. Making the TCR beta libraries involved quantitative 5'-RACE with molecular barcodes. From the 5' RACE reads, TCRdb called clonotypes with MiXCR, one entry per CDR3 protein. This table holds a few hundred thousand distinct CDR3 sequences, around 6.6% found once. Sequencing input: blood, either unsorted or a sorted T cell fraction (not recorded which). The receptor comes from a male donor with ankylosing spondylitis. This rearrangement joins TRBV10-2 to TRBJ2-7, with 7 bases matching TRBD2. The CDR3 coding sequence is TGCGCCAGCAGTGATTGGCGGGAGTCCGGCTACGAGCAGTACTTC. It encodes CASSDWRESGYEQYF.